This passage covers 20 T cell receptor beta chains from one sample sequenced in a study of T cell responses to AZD1222 COVID-19 vaccine (dated by TCRdb to about 2021). Libraries were constructed by the immunoSEQ multiplex PCR assay. TCRdb took over this immuneACCESS table, retaining in-frame rearrangements with V and J assigned. Such tables are incomplete; in checked studies, under half of the missing clones stem from an unresolved V gene, and the remainder is unexplained. This sample gives some 96,000 clones in total; 88% of them show up just once. In total, the top ten clones hold about 2.5% of the sample. The sample's time point, from its label and the paper: baseline before first vaccination. The source was peripheral blood, collected on day 0 of AZD1222 vaccination. These receptors were collected from an adult in good health.

This chain uses TRBV13 with TRBJ1-1; weak D call: TRBD1 (6 bases). V lost 1 base and J lost 0, with 9 bases in between. The CDR3 loop spans 15 amino acids. The germline V gene encodes CDR1 PRHDT and CDR2 FYEKMQ (reference sequence). The CDR3 nucleotides are TGTGCCAGCAGCTTAGTCAGGGGAATGAACACTGAAGCTTTCTTT. It codes for CASSLVRGMNTEAFF.

The CDR3: CASSEGQAPQPQHF. CDR3 coding DNA: TGTGCCAGCAGCGAGGGACAGGCCCCACAGCCCCAGCATTTT. The V call is TRBV2, the J call TRBJ1-5; 8 bases map to TRBD1. V shed 6 bases and J 7 bases; nucleotides not matched to a gene: 8. The V gene's germline CDR1 is SNHLY and CDR2 FYNNEI. There are 14 residues in the CDR3.

This chain joins TRBV6-1 and TRBJ1-3; no reliable D call. Germline V gene sequence: CDR1 MNHNS, CDR2 SASEGT. CDR3 length: 13 amino acids. Trimming pared 2 bases from V and 9 bases from J, leaving 11 bases between. CDR3 in DNA: TGTGCCAGCAGTGAAAACTTCCTAGTCACCATATATTTT. Translating gives CASSENFLVTIYF.

With regard to this clone: Distinct nucleotide sequences in the sample also encode this CDR3. The genes are TRBV14 and TRBJ1-2, with D uncertain. This CDR3 contains 13 residues. Germline V gene lookup returns CDR1 SGHDN and CDR2 FVKESK. V was cut by 1 base and J by 6 bases, with 9 bases left in between. CDR3 nucleotide sequence: TGTGCCAGCAGCCAAGCGCGCCAGAATGGCTACACCTTC. It translates to CASSQARQNGYTF.

The chain uses TRBV3-1 (or the pseudogene TRBV3-2) and TRBJ1-2; D is uncertain. Germline V gene data show CDR1 as LGHDT and CDR2 as YNNKEL (reference sequence). The CDR3 runs to 13 residues. The V end was cut by 4 bases, the J end by 7 bases, with 13 bases between. The CDR3 DNA is TGTGCCAGCAGCCCCCCGGGAGGGCCTGGCTACACCTTC. Residues: CASSPPGGPGYTF.

CDR3 loop: CASSPGQGDGYTF. Written as DNA, the CDR3 is TGTGCCAGCTCACCGGGACAGGGGGACGGCTACACCTTC. The V and J genes are TRBV18 and TRBJ1-2; TRBD1 matches at 11 bases. This CDR3 has 13 residues. Germline V gene data show CDR1 as KGHSH and CDR2 as LQKENI. V lost 3 bases, J lost 8 bases, and 2 bases stayed unmatched.

J is TRBJ1-1 and V is TRBV7-8; a weak D match, TRBD1 (5 bases). CDR3 length: 15 residues. In germline, CDR1 is SGHVS, CDR2 FQNEAQ. V gave up 2 bases and J gave up 3 bases, with 13 bases separating them. In DNA, the CDR3 is TGTGCCAGCAGCTTATCCCCAGGGTCAGACACTGAAGCTTTCTTT. The encoded protein is CASSLSPGSDTEAFF. The full variable domain, completed using reference TRBV7-8 and TRBJ1-1, is GAGVSQSPRYKVAKRGQDVALRCDPISGHVSLFWYQQALGQGPEFLTYFQNEAQLDKSGLPSDRFFAERPEGSVSTLKIQRTQQEDSAVYLCASSLSPGSDTEAFFGQGTRLTVV.

The CDR3 here is CASSHPPTF. In DNA form, the CDR3 reads TGTGCCAGCAGTCATCCCCCCACCTTC. This chain connects TRBV6-5 to TRBJ1-2; D remains ambiguous. Germline-derived CDR1 and CDR2 are MNHEY and SVGAGI. V was cut by 5 bases and J by 13 bases, with 8 bases left in between. This CDR3 region has 9 residues.

The J gene is TRBJ2-7, the V gene TRBV6-2 or TRBV6-3; 7 nucleotides match TRBD2. V gave up 4 bases and J gave up 7 bases; unmatched junction bases: 7. This CDR3 has 13 residues. Germline values: CDR1 MNHEY, CDR2 SVGEGT. The CDR3 loop reads CASSSSWGGEQYF. As DNA, the CDR3 is TGTGCCAGCAGTTCCTCTTGGGGGGGAGAGCAGTACTTC.

The table lists this clone with a count of one. The rearrangement uses TRBV30 and TRBJ1-1; possible D gene TRBD1, 6 bases. The V and J ends lost 3 bases and 3 bases respectively, with 17 bases between them. The CDR3 totals 15 residues. In germline, CDR1 is GTSNPN, CDR2 SVGIG (reference sequence). Here the CDR3 DNA reads TGTGCCTGGAGAGGCCTACAGGGAAAAGACACTGAAGCTTTCTTT. It yields the protein CAWRGLQGKDTEAFF.

V usage is TRBV5-4 and J usage is TRBJ2-5; D uncertain. The germline gives CDR1 SGHNT, CDR2 YYREEE (reference sequence). This CDR3 is built from 16 residues. With 3 bases removed from V and 5 bases from J, the gap between germline ends came to 20 bases. The CDR3 is CASSSPKIEKEETQYF. CDR3 sequence (DNA): TGTGCCAGCAGCTCACCTAAAATCGAAAAGGAGGAGACCCAGTACTTC.

V and J are TRBV20-1 and TRBJ1-2; 7 nucleotides align to TRBD1. The germline V gene encodes CDR1 DFQATT and CDR2 SNEGSKA (reference sequence). V dropped 3 bases and J dropped 11; count of bases not matched to a gene: 12. The CDR3 length is 13 residues. CDR3: CSASSQGVTRYTF. The DNA for the CDR3 is TGCAGTGCTAGTAGTCAGGGGGTGACTCGGTACACCTTC.

The CDR3 coding sequence is TGTGCCAGCAGCTTACTTCCGCTAGCGCTCACCGGGGAGCTGTTTTTT. Translating gives CASSLLPLALTGELFF. V and J are TRBV7-3 and TRBJ2-2, with a tentative D call TRBD2 (6 bases). Germline CDR1 and CDR2: SGHTA and FQGTGA. The V end was cut by 2 bases, the J end by 4 bases, with 14 bases between. The CDR3 has 16 amino acids.

This clone was seen a few times. This rearrangement joins TRBV12-3 or TRBV12-4 to TRBJ1-6; unclear D gene. The length of the CDR3 is 12 residues. V dropped 4 bases and J dropped 10 bases, with 8 bases sitting between them. Here the CDR3 reads CASSSLGSPLHF. The CDR3 nucleotides are TGTGCCAGCAGTTCCCTGGGGTCACCCCTCCACTTT.

The V gene is TRBV4-3, the J gene TRBJ1-5; D not certain. CDR1 and CDR2 from the germline V gene are LGHNA and YSLEER. There are 20 residues in the CDR3. V was cut by 1 base and J by 2 bases, with 24 bases left in between. For the CDR3, the DNA is TGCGCCAGCAGCCAAGGACTCGCGACGTCCCTTCCTCTTGGCAATCAGCCCCAGCATTTT. It codes for CASSQGLATSLPLGNQPQHF.

The CDR3 is CAWGDPSYEQYF. For the CDR3, the DNA is TGTGCCTGGGGCGACCCCTCCTACGAGCAGTACTTC. The gene calls are TRBV30 and TRBJ2-7; D is undetermined. The V end lost 5 bases, the J end lost 0 bases, and 8 bases lay between the germline ends. Germline lookup yields CDR1 GTSNPN and CDR2 SVGIG (reference sequence). The CDR3 spans 12 residues.

The genes are TRBV6-6 and TRBJ1-5; no clear D gene. Germline V gene lookup returns CDR1 MNHNY and CDR2 SVGAGI (reference sequence). The CDR3 loop spans 12 amino acids. V lost 8 bases, J lost 15 bases, and 20 bases lay in between. CDR3 amino acids: CASGHFGLSPHF. The CDR3 region has the DNA TGTGCCAGCGGCCACTTTGGCCTGTCCCCGCATTTT.

The V gene is TRBV6-5, the J gene TRBJ1-6; D perhaps matches TRBD1 (5 bases). The ends were cut back, 4 bases at V and 9 bases at J, with 10 bases in the middle. Germline CDR1 is MNHEY and CDR2 is SVGAGI. This CDR3 comprises 13 residues. The CDR3 nucleotides are TGTGCCAGCAGTTCCCTAAGGGGTTCACCCCTCCACTTT. Its protein is CASSSLRGSPLHF.

The V gene is TRBV24-1, the J gene TRBJ2-1; tentative D call: TRBD1 (5 bases). CDR3 length: 16 residues. The germline gives CDR1 KGHDR, CDR2 SFDVKD. V lost 4 bases to trimming and J lost 2 bases, with 14 bases between them. The CDR3 sequence: CATSDSNRRAYNEQFF. CDR3 sequence (DNA): TGTGCCACCAGTGACTCTAACAGGAGAGCCTACAATGAGCAGTTCTTC.

The V and J genes are TRBV27 and TRBJ2-7; D might be TRBD1 or TRBD2, each matching 5 bases. The V and J ends lost 5 bases and 0 bases respectively, with 17 bases between them. The germline gives CDR1 MNHEY, CDR2 SMNVEV (reference sequence). The CDR3 is 16 amino acids. Here the CDR3 reads CASSLKGTLSSYEQYF. The CDR3 bases are TGTGCCAGCAGTCTCAAAGGGACCCTTAGCTCCTACGAGCAGTACTTC.